The sequence of this T cell receptor beta chain was determined in a study of response to subunit inactivated influenza vaccine. Study-level findings and limits: Every seasonal influenza vaccination brings in few new T cells, the authors suggested.

TCRdb ran MiXCR on the RT-PCR reads and lists one entry per CDR3 protein. The sample records around 710,000 distinct CDR3 sequences, about 15% being singletons. The V end lost 2 bases, the J end lost 6 bases, and 14 bases lay between the germline ends. The germline gives CDR1 SGHRS, CDR2 YFSETQ. This CDR3 is built from 14 residues. Notes on this clonotype: Its antigen is not known.

This receptor was obtained from a man over 45 who received an inactivated influenza vaccine. This sequence joins TRBV5-1 and TRBJ1-2, with D perhaps matching TRBD1 (5 bases). This specimen consisted of PBMCs from blood, obtained 14 to 15 days before vaccination. The CDR3: CASSLGRGVNGYTF. CDR3 nucleotide sequence: TGCGCCAGCAGCTTAGGTCGAGGGGTCAATGGCTACACCTTC.